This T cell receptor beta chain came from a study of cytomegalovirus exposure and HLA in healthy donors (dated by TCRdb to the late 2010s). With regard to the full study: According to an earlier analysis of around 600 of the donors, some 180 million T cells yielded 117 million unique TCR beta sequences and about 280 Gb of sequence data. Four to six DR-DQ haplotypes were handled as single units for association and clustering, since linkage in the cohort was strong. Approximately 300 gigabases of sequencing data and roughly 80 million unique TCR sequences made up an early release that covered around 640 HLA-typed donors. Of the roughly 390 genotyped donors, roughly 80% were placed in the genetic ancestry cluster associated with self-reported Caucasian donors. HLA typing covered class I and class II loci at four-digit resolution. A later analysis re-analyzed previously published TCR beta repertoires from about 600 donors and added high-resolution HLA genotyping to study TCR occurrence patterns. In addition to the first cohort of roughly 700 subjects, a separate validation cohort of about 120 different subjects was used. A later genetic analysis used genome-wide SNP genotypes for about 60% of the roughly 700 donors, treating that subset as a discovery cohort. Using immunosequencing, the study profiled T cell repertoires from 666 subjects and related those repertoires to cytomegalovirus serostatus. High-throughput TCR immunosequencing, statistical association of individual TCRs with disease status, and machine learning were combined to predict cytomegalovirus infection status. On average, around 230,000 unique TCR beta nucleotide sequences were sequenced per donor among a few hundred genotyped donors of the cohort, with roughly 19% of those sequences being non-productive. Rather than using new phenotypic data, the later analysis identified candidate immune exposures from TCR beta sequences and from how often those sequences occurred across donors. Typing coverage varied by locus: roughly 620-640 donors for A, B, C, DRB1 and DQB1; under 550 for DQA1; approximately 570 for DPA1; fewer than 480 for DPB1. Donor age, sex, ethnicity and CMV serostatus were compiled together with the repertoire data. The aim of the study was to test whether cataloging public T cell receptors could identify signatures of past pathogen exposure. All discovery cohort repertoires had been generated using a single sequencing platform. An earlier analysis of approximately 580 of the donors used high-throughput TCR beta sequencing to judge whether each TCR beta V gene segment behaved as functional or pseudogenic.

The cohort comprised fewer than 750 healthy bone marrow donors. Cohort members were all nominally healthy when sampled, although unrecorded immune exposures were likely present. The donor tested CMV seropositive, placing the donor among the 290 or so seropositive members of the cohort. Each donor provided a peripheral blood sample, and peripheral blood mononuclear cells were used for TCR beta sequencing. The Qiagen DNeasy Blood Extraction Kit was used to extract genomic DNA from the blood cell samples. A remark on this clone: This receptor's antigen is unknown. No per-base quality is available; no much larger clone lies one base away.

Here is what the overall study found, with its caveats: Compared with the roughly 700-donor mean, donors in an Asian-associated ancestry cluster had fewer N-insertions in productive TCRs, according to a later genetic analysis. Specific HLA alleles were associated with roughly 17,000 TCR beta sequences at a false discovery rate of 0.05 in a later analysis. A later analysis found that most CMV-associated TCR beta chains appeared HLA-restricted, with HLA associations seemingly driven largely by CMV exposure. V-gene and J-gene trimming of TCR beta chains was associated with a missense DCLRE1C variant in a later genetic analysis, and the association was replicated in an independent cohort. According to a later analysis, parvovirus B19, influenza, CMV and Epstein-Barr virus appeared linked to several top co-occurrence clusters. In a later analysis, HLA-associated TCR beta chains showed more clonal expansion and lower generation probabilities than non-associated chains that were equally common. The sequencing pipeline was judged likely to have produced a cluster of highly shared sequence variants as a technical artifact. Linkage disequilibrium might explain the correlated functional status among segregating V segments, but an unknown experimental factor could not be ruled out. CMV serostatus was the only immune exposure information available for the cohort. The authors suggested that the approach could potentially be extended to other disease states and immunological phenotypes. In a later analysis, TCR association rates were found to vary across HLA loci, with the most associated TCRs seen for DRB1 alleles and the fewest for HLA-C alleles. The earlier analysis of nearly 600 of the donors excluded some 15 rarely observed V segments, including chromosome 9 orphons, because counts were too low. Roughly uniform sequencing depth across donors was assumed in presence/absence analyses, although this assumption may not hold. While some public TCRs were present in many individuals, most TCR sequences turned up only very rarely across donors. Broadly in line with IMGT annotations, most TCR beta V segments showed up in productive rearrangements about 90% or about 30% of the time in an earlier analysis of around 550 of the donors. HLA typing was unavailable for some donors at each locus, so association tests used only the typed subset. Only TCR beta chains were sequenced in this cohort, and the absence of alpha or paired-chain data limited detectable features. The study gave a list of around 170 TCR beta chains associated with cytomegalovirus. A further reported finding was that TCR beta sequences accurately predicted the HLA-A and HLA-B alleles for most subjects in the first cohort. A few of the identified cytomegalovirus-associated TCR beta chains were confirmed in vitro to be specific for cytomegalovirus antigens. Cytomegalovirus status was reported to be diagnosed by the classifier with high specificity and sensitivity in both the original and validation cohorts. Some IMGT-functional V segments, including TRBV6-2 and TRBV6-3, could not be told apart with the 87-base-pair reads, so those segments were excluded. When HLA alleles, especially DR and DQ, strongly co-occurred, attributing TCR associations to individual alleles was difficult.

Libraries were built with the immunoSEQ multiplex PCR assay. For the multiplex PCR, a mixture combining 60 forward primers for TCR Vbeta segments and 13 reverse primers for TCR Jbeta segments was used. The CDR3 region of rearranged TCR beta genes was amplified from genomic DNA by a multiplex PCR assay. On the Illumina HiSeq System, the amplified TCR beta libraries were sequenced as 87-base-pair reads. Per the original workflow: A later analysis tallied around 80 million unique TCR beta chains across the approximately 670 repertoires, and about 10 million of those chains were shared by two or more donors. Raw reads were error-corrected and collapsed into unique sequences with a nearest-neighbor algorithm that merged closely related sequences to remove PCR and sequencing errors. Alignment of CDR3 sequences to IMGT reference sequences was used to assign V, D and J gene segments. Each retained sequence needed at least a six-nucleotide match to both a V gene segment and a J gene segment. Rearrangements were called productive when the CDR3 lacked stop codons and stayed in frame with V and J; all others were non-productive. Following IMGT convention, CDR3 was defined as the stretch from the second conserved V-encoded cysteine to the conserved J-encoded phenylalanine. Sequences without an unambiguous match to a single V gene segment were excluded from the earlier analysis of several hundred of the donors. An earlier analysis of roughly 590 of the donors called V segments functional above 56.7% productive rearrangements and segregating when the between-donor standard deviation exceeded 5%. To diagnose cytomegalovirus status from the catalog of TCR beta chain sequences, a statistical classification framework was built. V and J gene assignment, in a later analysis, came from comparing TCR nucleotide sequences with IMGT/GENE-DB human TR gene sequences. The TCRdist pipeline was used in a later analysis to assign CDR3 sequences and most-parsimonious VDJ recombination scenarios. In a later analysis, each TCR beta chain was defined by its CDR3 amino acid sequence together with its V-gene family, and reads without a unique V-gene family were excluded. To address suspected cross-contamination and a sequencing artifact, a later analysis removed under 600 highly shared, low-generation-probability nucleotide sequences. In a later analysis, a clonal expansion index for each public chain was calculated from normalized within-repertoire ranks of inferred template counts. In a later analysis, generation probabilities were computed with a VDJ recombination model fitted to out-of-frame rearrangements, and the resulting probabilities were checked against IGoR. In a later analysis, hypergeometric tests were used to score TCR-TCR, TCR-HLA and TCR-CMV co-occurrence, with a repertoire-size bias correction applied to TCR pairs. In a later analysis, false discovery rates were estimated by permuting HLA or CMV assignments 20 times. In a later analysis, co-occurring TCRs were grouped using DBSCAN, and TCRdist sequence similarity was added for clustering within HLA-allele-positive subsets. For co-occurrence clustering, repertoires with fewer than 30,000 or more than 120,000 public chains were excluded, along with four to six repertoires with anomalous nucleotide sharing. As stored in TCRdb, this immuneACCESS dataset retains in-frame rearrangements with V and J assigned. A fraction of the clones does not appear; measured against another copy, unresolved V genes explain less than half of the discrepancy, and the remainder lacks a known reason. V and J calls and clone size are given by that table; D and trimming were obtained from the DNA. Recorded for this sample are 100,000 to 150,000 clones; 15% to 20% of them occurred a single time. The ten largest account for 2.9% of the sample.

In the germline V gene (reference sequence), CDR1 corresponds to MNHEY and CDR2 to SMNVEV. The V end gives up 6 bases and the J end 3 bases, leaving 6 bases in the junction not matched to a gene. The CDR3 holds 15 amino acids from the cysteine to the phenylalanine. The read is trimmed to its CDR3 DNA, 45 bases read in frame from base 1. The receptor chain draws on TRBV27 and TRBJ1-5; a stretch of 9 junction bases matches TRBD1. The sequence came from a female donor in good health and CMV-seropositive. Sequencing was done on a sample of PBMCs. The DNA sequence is TGTGCCAGCAGCATGGGACAGGGACTCAATCAGCCCCAGCATTTT. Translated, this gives CASSMGQGLNQPQHF.